The clone carrying this TCR beta chain was observed many times. The target antigen is unknown. In germline, CDR1 is SNHLY, CDR2 FYNNEI. This CDR3 contains 13 residues. Trimming cost V 9 bases and J 4 bases, with 15 bases left between them. Amplification yielded TCR beta CDR3 regions, with RNA transcripts as the source. RT-PCR in the first round (using the HTBI primer set) targeted the TCR CDR3. TCRdb re-called the multiplex PCR reads through MiXCR, storing one row per CDR3 protein. The sample carries 300,000 to 350,000 distinct CDR3 sequences, roughly 17% recorded once. Lactation, pregnancy, other autoimmune disease or uncontrolled infection led to exclusion of patients. Used for diagnoses were clinical symptoms, serum thyroxine and TRAb, thyroid ultrasound and orbital computed tomography. This record belongs to a study of T cells in Graves' hyperthyroidism and ophthalmopathy. Study-level results: The model's output predicted ophthalmopathy at a median of roughly 6 months prior to onset.

Sequenced sample: blood. This sequence was found in a man aged 25 to 40 with Graves' hyperthyroidism. The chain recombines TRBV2 with TRBJ1-2; D is uncertain. The CDR3 protein is CASRRFGSYGYTF. Written as DNA, the CDR3 is TGTGCCAGTCGGCGGTTCGGCAGCTATGGCTACACCTTC.